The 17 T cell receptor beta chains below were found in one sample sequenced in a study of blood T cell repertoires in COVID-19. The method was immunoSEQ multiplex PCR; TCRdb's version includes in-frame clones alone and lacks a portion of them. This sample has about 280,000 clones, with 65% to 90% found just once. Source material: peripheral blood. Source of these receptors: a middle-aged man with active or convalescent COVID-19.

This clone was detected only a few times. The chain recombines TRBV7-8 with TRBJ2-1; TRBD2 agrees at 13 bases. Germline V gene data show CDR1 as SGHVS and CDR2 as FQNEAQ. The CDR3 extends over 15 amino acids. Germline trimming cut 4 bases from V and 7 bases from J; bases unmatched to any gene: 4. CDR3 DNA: TGTGCCAGCAGCTCAAGGACTAGCGGGAGAAATGAGCAGTTCTTC. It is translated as CASSSRTSGRNEQFF. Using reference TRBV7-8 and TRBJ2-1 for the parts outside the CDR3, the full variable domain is GAGVSQSPRYKVAKRGQDVALRCDPISGHVSLFWYQQALGQGPEFLTYFQNEAQLDKSGLPSDRFFAERPEGSVSTLKIQRTQQEDSAVYLCASSSRTSGRNEQFFGPGTRLTVL.

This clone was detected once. CDR3 sequence (DNA): TGTGCCAGCAGCCTCCGGGAGCAACAAGAGACCCAGTACTTC. This encodes CASSLREQQETQYF. V is TRBV7-9 and J is TRBJ2-5; TRBD2 might be the D (6 bases). The germline V gene has CDR1 SEHNR and CDR2 FQNEAQ (reference sequence). Trimming cost V 5 bases and J 2 bases, with 12 bases left between them. CDR3 size: 14 residues.

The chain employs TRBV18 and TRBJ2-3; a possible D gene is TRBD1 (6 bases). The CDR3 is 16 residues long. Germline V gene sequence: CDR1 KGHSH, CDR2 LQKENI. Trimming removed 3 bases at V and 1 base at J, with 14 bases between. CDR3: CASSPTTGWGTDTQYF. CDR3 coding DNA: TGTGCCAGCTCACCCACTACAGGGTGGGGCACAGATACGCAGTATTTT. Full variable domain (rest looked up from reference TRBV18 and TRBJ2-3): NAGVMQNPRHLVRRRGQEARLRCSPMKGHSHVYWYRQLPEEGLKFMVYLQKENIIDESGMPKERFSAEFPKEGPSILRIQQVVRGDSAAYFCASSPTTGWGTDTQYFGPGTRLTVL.

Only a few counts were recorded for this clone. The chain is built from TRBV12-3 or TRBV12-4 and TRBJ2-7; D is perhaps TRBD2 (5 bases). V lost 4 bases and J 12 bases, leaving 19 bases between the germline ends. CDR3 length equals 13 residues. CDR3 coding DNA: TGTGCCAGCAGTTCCTACGAGGGTTCCCGGTTGTACTTC. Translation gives CASSSYEGSRLYF.

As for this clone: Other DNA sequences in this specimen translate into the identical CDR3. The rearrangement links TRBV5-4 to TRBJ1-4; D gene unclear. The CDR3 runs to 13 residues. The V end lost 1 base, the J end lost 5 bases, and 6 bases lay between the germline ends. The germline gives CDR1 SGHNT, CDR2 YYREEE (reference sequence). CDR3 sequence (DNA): TGTGCCAGCAGCTTGTCGGGGAATGAAAAACTGTTTTTT. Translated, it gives CASSLSGNEKLFF.

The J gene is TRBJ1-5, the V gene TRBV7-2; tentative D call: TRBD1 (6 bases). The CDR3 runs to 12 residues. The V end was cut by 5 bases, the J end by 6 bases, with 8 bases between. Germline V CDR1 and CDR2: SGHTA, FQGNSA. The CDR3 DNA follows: TGTGCCAGCAGCCTCAGGGGTCAGCCCCAGCATTTT. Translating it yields CASSLRGQPQHF.

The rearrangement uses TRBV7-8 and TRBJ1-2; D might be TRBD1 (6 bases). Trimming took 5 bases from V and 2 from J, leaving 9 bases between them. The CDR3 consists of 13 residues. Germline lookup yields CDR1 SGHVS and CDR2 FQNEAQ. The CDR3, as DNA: TGTGCCAGCAGCGAAGACAGGAACTATGGCTACACCTTC. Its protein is CASSEDRNYGYTF.

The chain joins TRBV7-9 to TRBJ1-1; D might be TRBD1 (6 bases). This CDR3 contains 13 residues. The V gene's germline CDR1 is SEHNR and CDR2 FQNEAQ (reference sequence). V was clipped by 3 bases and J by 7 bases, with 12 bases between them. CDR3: CASSFYQGNEAFF. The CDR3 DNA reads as TGTGCCAGCAGCTTCTACCAGGGGAATGAAGCTTTCTTT.

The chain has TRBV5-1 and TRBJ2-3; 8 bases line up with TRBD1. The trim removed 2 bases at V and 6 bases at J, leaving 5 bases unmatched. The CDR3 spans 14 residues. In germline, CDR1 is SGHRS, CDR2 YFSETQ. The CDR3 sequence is CASSLPGGLDTQYF. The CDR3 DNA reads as TGCGCCAGCAGCTTACCAGGGGGCCTCGATACGCAGTATTTT.

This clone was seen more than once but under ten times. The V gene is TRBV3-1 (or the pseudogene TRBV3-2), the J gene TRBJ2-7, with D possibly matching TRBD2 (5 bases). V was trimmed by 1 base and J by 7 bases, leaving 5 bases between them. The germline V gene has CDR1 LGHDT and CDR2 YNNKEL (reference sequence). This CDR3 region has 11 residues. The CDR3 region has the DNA TGTGCCAGCAGCCAAGCGGGGGAGCAGTACTTC. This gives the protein CASSQAGEQYF.

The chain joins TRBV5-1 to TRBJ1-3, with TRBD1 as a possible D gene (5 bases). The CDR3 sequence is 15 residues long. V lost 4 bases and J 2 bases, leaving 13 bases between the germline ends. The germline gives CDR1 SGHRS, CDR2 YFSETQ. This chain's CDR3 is CASSPSSGTGNTIYF. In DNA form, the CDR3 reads TGCGCCAGCAGCCCCTCGTCAGGGACTGGAAACACCATATATTTT. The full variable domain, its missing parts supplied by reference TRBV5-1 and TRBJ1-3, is KAGVTQTPRYLIKTRGQQVTLSCSPISGHRSVSWYQQTPGQGLQFLFEYFSETQRNKGNFPGRFSGRQFSNSRSEMNVSTLELGDSALYLCASSPSSGTGNTIYFGEGSWLTVV.

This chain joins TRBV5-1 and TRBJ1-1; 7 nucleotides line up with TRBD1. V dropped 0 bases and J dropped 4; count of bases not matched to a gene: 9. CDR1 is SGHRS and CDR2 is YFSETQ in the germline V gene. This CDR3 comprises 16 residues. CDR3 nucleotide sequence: TGCGCCAGCAGCTTGGACAGGGGAGGTTCGTTCACTGAAGCTTTCTTT. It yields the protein CASSLDRGGSFTEAFF.

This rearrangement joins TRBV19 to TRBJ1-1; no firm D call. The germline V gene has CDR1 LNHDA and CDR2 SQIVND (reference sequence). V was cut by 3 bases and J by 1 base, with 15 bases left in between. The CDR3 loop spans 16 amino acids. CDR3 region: CASSMGPGLANTEAFF. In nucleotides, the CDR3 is TGTGCCAGTAGTATGGGCCCCGGACTGGCGAACACTGAAGCTTTCTTT.

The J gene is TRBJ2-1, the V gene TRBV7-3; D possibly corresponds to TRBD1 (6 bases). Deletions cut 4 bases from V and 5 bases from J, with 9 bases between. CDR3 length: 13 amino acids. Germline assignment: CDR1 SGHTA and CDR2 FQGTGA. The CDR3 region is CASSSGDHNEQFF. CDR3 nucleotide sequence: TGTGCCAGCAGCTCAGGGGACCACAATGAGCAGTTCTTC.

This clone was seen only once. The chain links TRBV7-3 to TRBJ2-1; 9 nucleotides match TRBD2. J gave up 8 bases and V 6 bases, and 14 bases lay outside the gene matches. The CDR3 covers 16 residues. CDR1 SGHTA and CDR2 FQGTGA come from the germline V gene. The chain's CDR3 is CASRFLAGEVTDEQFF. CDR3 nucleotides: TGTGCCAGCAGGTTCTTAGCGGGAGAGGTGACGGATGAGCAGTTCTTC.

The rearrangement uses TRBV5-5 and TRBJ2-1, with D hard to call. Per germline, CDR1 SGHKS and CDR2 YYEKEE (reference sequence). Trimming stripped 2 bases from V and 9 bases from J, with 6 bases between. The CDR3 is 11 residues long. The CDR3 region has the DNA TGTGCCAGCAGCTTCGAGGCTGAGCAGTTCTTC. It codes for CASSFEAEQFF.

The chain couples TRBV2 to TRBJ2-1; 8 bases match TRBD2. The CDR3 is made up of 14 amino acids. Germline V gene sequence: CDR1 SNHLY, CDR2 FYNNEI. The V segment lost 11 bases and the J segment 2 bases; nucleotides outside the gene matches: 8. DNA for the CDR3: TGTGCCCGCAAGCGGGAGACCACCTACAATGAGCAGTTCTTC. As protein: CARKRETTYNEQFF.